One T cell receptor beta chain is described in this entry. This sample is part of a study of glioma-infiltrating T cells after dendritic cell vaccination. The primer mix had 60 V beta and 13 J beta primers. Sequencing used immunoSEQ multiplex PCR; TCRdb keeps in-frame clones, though not all of them. The sample yields some 30,000 clones, roughly nine tenths seen once. The junction had 13 bases not matched to a gene; V was cut back by 0 bases and J by 0 bases. CDR3 size: 20 residues. Germline V CDR1 and CDR2: MGHRA, YSYEKL. Sequenced material: blood, taken before dendritic cell vaccination. The genes are TRBV4-1 and TRBJ2-4; 8 nucleotides line up with TRBD1. This clonotype was sampled from a human donor with glioblastoma. CDR3 loop: CASSQEEGQEILLAKNIQYF. The CDR3, as DNA: TGCGCCAGCAGCCAAGAAGAGGGACAGGAGATACTACTAGCCAAAAACATTCAGTACTTC.